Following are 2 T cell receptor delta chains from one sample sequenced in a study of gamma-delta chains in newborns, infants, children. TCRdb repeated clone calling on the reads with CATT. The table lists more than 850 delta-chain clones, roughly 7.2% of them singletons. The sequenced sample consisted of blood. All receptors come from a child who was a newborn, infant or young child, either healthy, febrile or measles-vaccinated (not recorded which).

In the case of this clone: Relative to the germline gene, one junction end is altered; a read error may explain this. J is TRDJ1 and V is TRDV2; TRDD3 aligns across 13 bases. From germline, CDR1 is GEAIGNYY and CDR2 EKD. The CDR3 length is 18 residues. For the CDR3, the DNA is TGTGCCTGTGACAAGCTTGTACTGGGGGATACGCCGAACGATAAACACATCTTT. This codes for CACDKLVLGDTPNDKHIF.

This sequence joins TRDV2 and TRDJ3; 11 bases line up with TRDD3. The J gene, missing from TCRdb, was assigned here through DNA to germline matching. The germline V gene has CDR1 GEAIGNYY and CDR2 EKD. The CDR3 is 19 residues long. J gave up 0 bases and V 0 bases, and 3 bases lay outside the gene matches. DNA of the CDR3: TGTGCCTGTGACACCGTTACTGGGGGATACTCCTGGGACACCCGACAGATGTTTTTC. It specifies CACDTVTGGYSWDTRQMFF.